The entry below gives a single T cell receptor (beta chain) sequence along with its context. The antigen remains unidentified. Germline-derived CDR1 and CDR2 are MNHNY and SVGAGI (reference sequence). Deletions cut 7 bases from V and 1 base from J, with 13 bases between. The CDR3 totals 14 residues. These data originate in a study of T cell responses to AZD1222 COVID-19 vaccine. For the study at large: Second doses were pooled across both intervals (about 4 or about 12 weeks). Study-wide results and limits: Females outnumbered males among donors, who were mostly white British; clonal diversity was possibly underestimated. Two AZD1222 administrations were followed by greater Spike-specific TCR breadth and depth. Repertoires were obtained solely post-peak T cell response.

TCRdb's table, derived via immunoSEQ multiplex PCR, lists solely in-frame clones and lacks some. The repertoire holds roughly 150,000 clones, roughly 88% seen once, with approximately 2.3% in the top ten. The chain recombines TRBV6-6 with TRBJ1-2; D is uncertain. The material was peripheral blood, obtained on day 0 of AZD1222 vaccination. This TCR derives from an adult in good health. This CDR3 is CASTGPSSNYGYTF. The CDR3 bases are TGTGCCAGCACAGGACCGTCGAGTAACTATGGCTACACCTTC.